This T cell receptor (beta chain) was documented in a study of cytomegalovirus exposure and HLA in healthy donors. V lost 9 bases and J 5 bases, leaving 10 bases between the germline ends. Germline V CDR1 and CDR2: LNHDA, SQIVND (reference sequence). The CDR3 extends over 11 amino acids. Both 60 Vbeta primers and 13 Jbeta primers went into the PCR. The method was immunoSEQ multiplex PCR; TCRdb's version includes in-frame clones alone and lacks a portion of them. Here the sample spans around 130,000 clones, 70% to 85% being singletons. The chain couples TRBV19 to TRBJ1-2; D is uncertain. Sequencing input: PBMCs. The sequence was obtained from a man aged 45-60 years in good health and CMV-seronegative. DNA of the CDR3: TGTGCCAGCGAGGGTTGGTATGGCTACACCTTC. Translation gives CASEGWYGYTF.